Detailed here is one T cell receptor (beta chain). This CDR3 has 17 amino acids. Germline lookup yields CDR1 SGHVS and CDR2 FNYEAQ. V was shortened by 5 bases and J by 5 bases, with 24 bases between the two germline ends. Collection of blood occurred at baseline, at cycle 4 day 1, and at cycle 7 day 1. The data are from a study of OX40 agonist ivuxolimab in advanced cancers. In the study overall: Those treated in dose escalation had hepatocellular carcinoma, melanoma, renal cell cancer or head and neck cancer.

Produced via immunoSEQ multiplex PCR; TCRdb's table is partial and in-frame only. Of roughly 41,000 clones detected, approximately 86% appear once; the ten largest clones hold about 13%. The sequence derives from an adult with an advanced solid tumor such as melanoma, head and neck, liver or kidney cancer. The V and J genes are TRBV7-6 and TRBJ2-5, with D possibly called TRBD1 or TRBD2 (6 bases each). The specimen comprised CD4+ or CD8+ T cells sorted from blood, sampled in a trial of the OX40 agonist ivuxolimab. The CDR3 is CASSELVGGPVGETQYF. CDR3 DNA: TGTGCCAGCAGCGAACTAGTGGGGGGCCCTGTGGGGGAGACCCAGTACTTC.